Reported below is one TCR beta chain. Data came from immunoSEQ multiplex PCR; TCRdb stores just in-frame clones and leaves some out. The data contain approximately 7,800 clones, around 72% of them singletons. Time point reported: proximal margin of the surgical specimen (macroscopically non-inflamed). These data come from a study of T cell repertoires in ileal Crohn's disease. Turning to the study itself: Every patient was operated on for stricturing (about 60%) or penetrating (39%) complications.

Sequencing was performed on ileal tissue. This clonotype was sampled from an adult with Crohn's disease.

CDR3 coding DNA: TGTGCCAGCAGTCCAGGACAGGGTGGAAATTCACCCCTCCACTTT. It is translated as CASSPGQGGNSPLHF. The rearrangement uses TRBV7-6 and TRBJ1-6; 8 positions match TRBD1. Germline CDR1 and CDR2: SGHVS and FNYEAQ. The CDR3 is 15 residues long. With 6 bases clipped from V and 7 bases from J, the junction kept 8 bases outside the gene matches.